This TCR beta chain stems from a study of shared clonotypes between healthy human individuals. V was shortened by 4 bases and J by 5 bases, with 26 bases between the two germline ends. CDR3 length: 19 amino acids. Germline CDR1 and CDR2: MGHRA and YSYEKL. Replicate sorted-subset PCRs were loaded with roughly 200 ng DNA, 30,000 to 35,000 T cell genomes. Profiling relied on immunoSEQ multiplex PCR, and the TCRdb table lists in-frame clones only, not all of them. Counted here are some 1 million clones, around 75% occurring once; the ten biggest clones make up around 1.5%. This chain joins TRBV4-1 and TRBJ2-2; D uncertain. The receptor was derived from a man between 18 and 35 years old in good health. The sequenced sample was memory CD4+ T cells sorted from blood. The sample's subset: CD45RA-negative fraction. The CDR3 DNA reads TGCGCCAGCAGCCGCCGTCAGGTGACTCATCAAGGGATGACCGGGGAGCTGTTTTTT. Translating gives CASSRRQVTHQGMTGELFF.